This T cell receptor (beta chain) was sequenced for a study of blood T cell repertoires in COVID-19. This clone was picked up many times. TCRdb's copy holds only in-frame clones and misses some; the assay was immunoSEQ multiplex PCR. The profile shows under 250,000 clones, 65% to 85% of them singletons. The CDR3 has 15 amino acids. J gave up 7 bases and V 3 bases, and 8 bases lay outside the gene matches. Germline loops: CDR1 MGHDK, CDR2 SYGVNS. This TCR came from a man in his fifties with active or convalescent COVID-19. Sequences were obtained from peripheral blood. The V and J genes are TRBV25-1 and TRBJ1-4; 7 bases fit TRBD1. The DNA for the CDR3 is TGTGCCAGCAGTGATTCCGTTGGGGACAGTGAAAAACTGTTTTTT. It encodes CASSDSVGDSEKLFF.